These 28 T cell receptor beta chains originate from one sample sequenced in a study of cytomegalovirus exposure and HLA in healthy donors (TCRdb year 2017). The receptor library was made with the immunoSEQ multiplex PCR assay. For the multiplex PCR, a mixture combining 60 forward primers for TCR Vbeta segments and 13 reverse primers for TCR Jbeta segments was used. Sourced from immuneACCESS, this table was stored by TCRdb with only in-frame sequences that have V and J called. A share of the clones is absent; for the studies checked, an unresolved V gene accounts for under half, and the remainder has no known explanation. The table for this sample lists more than 200,000 clones. The ten largest clonotypes hold about 1% of the sample. Source material: PBMCs. These receptors were obtained from a woman aged 25 to 45 in good health and CMV-seropositive.

The CDR3 region has the DNA TGCGCCAGCAGCCTAGGGACAGCCTACACTGAAGCTTTCTTT. Its protein product is CASSLGTAYTEAFF. J is TRBJ1-1 and V is TRBV4-1, with TRBD1 identical over 7 bases. This CDR3 comprises 14 residues. The V gene's germline CDR1 is MGHRA and CDR2 YSYEKL. Trimming cost V 4 bases and J 3 bases; bases outside gene matches: 5.

The gene calls are TRBV6-4 and TRBJ1-2; no clear D gene. Trimming took off 5 bases at V and 1 base at J, with 8 bases between the two ends. Germline CDR1 reads MRHNA; CDR2 reads SNTAGT. The CDR3 totals 13 residues. The CDR3 protein is CASSMVGNYGYTF. CDR3 in DNA: TGTGCCAGCAGTATGGTCGGTAACTATGGCTACACCTTC.

The V and J genes are TRBV30 and TRBJ2-5; D is perhaps TRBD2 (7 bases). This CDR3 region has 14 residues. Germline assignment: CDR1 GTSNPN and CDR2 SVGIG (reference sequence). V shed 2 bases and J shed 1 base, with 11 bases lying between them. The CDR3 reads CAWSHGGPQETQYF. DNA of the CDR3: TGTGCCTGGAGTCACGGGGGGCCCCAAGAGACCCAGTACTTC.

The genes are TRBV21-1 and TRBJ1-4; TRBD1 is the table's D call, not checked against the DNA. TRBV21-1 corresponds to a pseudogene. The CDR3 runs to 17 residues. CDR3 sequence (DNA): TGTGCCAGCAGCAAGGGCCGAGAACGCTCAACTAATGAAAAACTGTTTTTT. Encoded protein: CASSKGRERSTNEKLFF.

The V and J genes are TRBV19 and TRBJ1-2; 9 bases are shared with TRBD1. Trimming at V came to 4 bases and at J to 0 bases, leaving 9 bases not matched to a gene. The germline CDR1 and CDR2 sequences are LNHDA and SQIVND (reference sequence). The CDR3 has 17 residues. The CDR3 sequence: CASSKDGRTGANYGYTF. For the CDR3, the DNA is TGTGCCAGTAGTAAGGACGGTCGGACAGGGGCTAACTATGGCTACACCTTC.

V and J are TRBV6-1 and TRBJ2-7; D possibly corresponds to TRBD1 (6 bases). Germline CDR1 and CDR2: MNHNS and SASEGT. Trimming stripped 2 bases from V and 1 base from J, with 12 bases between. The CDR3 has 15 residues. The CDR3 spells CASSEYPGVSYEQYF. For the CDR3, the DNA is TGTGCCAGCAGTGAATACCCAGGGGTATCCTACGAGCAGTACTTC.

The chain carries TRBV14 and TRBJ2-1; TRBD2 matches 11 bases. Losses at the gene ends were 4 bases for V and 4 bases for J; bases not matched to a gene: 3. This CDR3 comprises 15 residues. The germline V gene encodes CDR1 SGHDN and CDR2 FVKESK. This CDR3 is CASSPLAGGYNEQFF. DNA of the CDR3: TGTGCCAGCAGCCCCCTAGCGGGGGGATACAATGAGCAGTTCTTC.

The chain has TRBV6-6 and TRBJ1-2, with a tentative D call TRBD1 (5 bases). The germline CDR1 and CDR2 sequences are MNHNY and SVGAGI (reference sequence). Trimming pared 2 bases from V and 4 bases from J, leaving 14 bases between. The CDR3 runs to 15 residues. CDR3 sequence: CASSYDSPITYGYTF. The CDR3 bases are TGTGCCAGCAGTTACGACAGCCCGATCACCTATGGCTACACCTTC.

This chain connects TRBV6-1 to TRBJ2-3; maybe TRBD1 (6 bases). In germline, CDR1 is MNHNS, CDR2 SASEGT. This CDR3 contains 16 residues. Trimming took off 0 bases at V and 4 bases at J, with 14 bases between the two ends. The CDR3 loop reads CASSEASNRVSDTQYF. The DNA of the CDR3 is TGTGCCAGCAGTGAAGCCAGTAACAGGGTATCAGATACGCAGTATTTT.

The chain recombines TRBV29-1 with TRBJ1-3; possible D gene TRBD1, 5 bases. The CDR3 is 13 residues long. Germline loops: CDR1 SQVTM, CDR2 ANQGSEA. V lost 4 bases and J lost 1, with 8 bases in between. The CDR3 bases are TGCAGCGTTGCGTCAGGGTCTGGAAACACCATATATTTT. Translated: CSVASGSGNTIYF.

CDR3 nucleotide sequence: TGTGCCAGCAGCCTCGGGGGTGTCGAGCAGTACTTC. Amino acid sequence: CASSLGGVEQYF. The rearrangement joins TRBV7-2 to TRBJ2-7; a possible D gene is TRBD2 (6 bases). Germline CDR1 and CDR2: SGHTA and FQGNSA. The CDR3 consists of 12 residues. The V and J ends lost 5 bases and 6 bases respectively, with 11 bases between them.

J is TRBJ2-5 and V is TRBV7-2; 7 positions agree with TRBD1. The DNA end is a closer match to TRBJ2-7, so the J assignment may be wrong. This CDR3 is 13 amino acids long. Germline assignment: CDR1 SGHTA and CDR2 FQGNSA. DNA of the CDR3: TGTGCCAGCAGCTTCGGGACAGCCTACGAGCAGTACTTC. Amino acid sequence: CASSFGTAYEQYF.

In DNA, the CDR3 is TGCGCCAGCAGCCTGCCTAGCAGCGCAGATACGCAGTATTTT. Its translation: CASSLPSSADTQYF. The genes are TRBV5-1 and TRBJ2-3; maybe TRBD2 (5 bases). The CDR3 loop spans 14 amino acids. Germline-derived CDR1 and CDR2 are SGHRS and YFSETQ. The V end was cut by 4 bases, the J end by 4 bases, with 13 bases between.

CDR3 sequence reads: CARGGGTNEQFF. The CDR3 region has the DNA TGTGCCAGAGGGGGTGGGACCAATGAGCAGTTCTTC. The V and J genes are TRBV7-9 and TRBJ2-1, with D perhaps matching TRBD1 (6 bases). The germline gives CDR1 SEHNR, CDR2 FQNEAQ (reference sequence). Trimming shortened V by 9 bases and J by 6 bases, and 12 bases separated the two germline ends. The CDR3 is 12 amino acids.

CDR3 sequence (DNA): TGTGCCAGCAGCCAAGAAACCCCAGGCCAGGCAAGGTACGAGCAGTACTTC. Its protein is CASSQETPGQARYEQYF. The gene calls are TRBV4-2 and TRBJ2-7; D unresolved. Germline CDR1 and CDR2: LGHNA and YNFKEQ. The CDR3 has 17 amino acids. Trimming stripped 0 bases from V and 4 bases from J, with 19 bases between.

V and J are TRBV28 and TRBJ1-5; TRBD1 matches at 9 bases. V shed 5 bases, J shed 15 bases, and the junction held 11 bases outside the gene matches. The CDR3 consists of 13 residues. Germline-derived CDR1 and CDR2 are MDHEN and SYDVKM. CDR3 bases: TGTGCCAGCAGTACAACCAACAGGGGGCGTGGGCATTTT. This sequence encodes CASSTTNRGRGHF. The variable domain in full, with the rest retrieved from reference TRBV28 and TRBJ1-5, is DVKVTQSSRYLVKRTGEKVFLECVQDMDHENMFWYRQDPGLGLRLIYFSYDVKMKEKGDIPEGYSVSREKKERFSLILESASTNQTSMYLCASSTTNRGRGHFGDGTRLSIL.

The V gene is TRBV18, the J gene TRBJ2-3; TRBD2 might be the D (6 bases). Germline V CDR1 and CDR2: KGHSH, LQKENI. V lost 4 bases and J lost 2, with 13 bases in between. The CDR3 contains 15 residues. Here the CDR3 DNA reads TGTGCCAGCTCACTAGCCGGAGGGGTCACAGATACGCAGTATTTT. Encoded protein: CASSLAGGVTDTQYF. Full variable domain (rest looked up from reference TRBV18 and TRBJ2-3): NAGVMQNPRHLVRRRGQEARLRCSPMKGHSHVYWYRQLPEEGLKFMVYLQKENIIDESGMPKERFSAEFPKEGPSILRIQQVVRGDSAAYFCASSLAGGVTDTQYFGPGTRLTVL.

V usage is TRBV5-1 and J usage is TRBJ2-2, with a possible D match to TRBD1 (6 bases). V shed 4 bases and J shed 3 bases, with 13 bases lying between them. The CDR3 runs 15 residues. CDR1 and CDR2 (germline): SGHRS, YFSETQ. CDR3 DNA sequence: TGCGCCAGCAGCCGGACAGAAAGCGACACCGGGGAGCTGTTTTTT. It yields the protein CASSRTESDTGELFF.

V is TRBV27 and J is TRBJ1-5; 10 nucleotides agree with TRBD1. Germline V gene sequence: CDR1 MNHEY, CDR2 SMNVEV (reference sequence). The CDR3 has 16 amino acids. Trimming took 5 bases from V and 0 from J; bases not matched to a gene: 4. CDR3 DNA: TGTGCCAGCAGTCCGGGACAGGGGTTTAGCAATCAGCCCCAGCATTTT. This codes for CASSPGQGFSNQPQHF.

The chain joins TRBV19 to TRBJ2-7, with D perhaps TRBD1 (5 bases). V was pared by 6 bases and J by 2 bases, with 26 bases between. Germline assignment: CDR1 LNHDA and CDR2 SQIVND (reference sequence). This CDR3 spans 18 amino acids. The CDR3 here is CASSPIPFGAASAYEQYF. The DNA for the CDR3 is TGTGCCAGTAGCCCCATCCCGTTTGGGGCAGCAAGTGCCTACGAGCAGTACTTC.

The DNA for the CDR3 is TGCGCCAGCAGCCGGACAGGGGATAGGGATCAGCCCCAGCATTTT. Translating it yields CASSRTGDRDQPQHF. The V call is TRBV4-1, the J call TRBJ1-5; 9 bases fit TRBD1. V shed 4 bases, J shed 5 bases, and the junction held 6 bases outside the gene matches. Germline loops: CDR1 MGHRA, CDR2 YSYEKL. CDR3 length: 15 amino acids.

The rearrangement uses TRBV2 and TRBJ2-2; 8 bases agree with TRBD2. The CDR3 has 16 residues. V shed 4 bases, J shed 4 bases, and the junction held 8 bases outside the gene matches. CDR1 and CDR2 from the germline V gene are SNHLY and FYNNEI. For the CDR3, the DNA is TGTGCCAGCAGTGGTCCAGCGGGAGCGGGCACCGGGGAGCTGTTTTTT. Amino acid sequence: CASSGPAGAGTGELFF.

The chain joins TRBV5-1 to TRBJ2-6; 8 nucleotides agree with TRBD1. V trimming: 9 bases; J trimming: 4 bases; junction bases outside the gene matches: 15. The CDR3 totals 17 residues. Germline V lookup: CDR1 SGHRS, CDR2 YFSETQ. This CDR3 is CATAKDRTGFGANVLTF. The CDR3 nucleotides are TGCGCCACAGCTAAGGACCGGACAGGGTTCGGGGCCAACGTCCTGACTTTC.

Remarks on this clone: The conserved phenylalanine or tryptophan normally closing the CDR3 is absent here, so this likely arose from a read error. Because the CDR3's place on the DNA is in doubt, the DNA is left out and the CDR3 is given as listed by TCRdb. The chain joins TRBV6-1 to TRBJ1-4. Ends included, the CDR3 has 11 residues. Germline loops: CDR1 MNHNS, CDR2 SASEGT. CDR3 in amino acids: CASSVGGRIKD.

The chain recombines TRBV5-4 with TRBJ2-3, with D tentatively TRBD2 (7 bases). The CDR3 spans 14 residues. V lost 3 bases and J 6 bases, leaving 14 bases between the germline ends. Germline CDR1 SGHNT, CDR2 YYREEE (reference sequence). The DNA for the CDR3 is TGTGCCAGCAGCTCCGCTGGGGGGGCGGATACGCAGTATTTT. Translation: CASSSAGGADTQYF.

This chain joins TRBV28 and TRBJ1-1; possibly TRBD1 for D (6 bases). Looked up from germline, CDR1 is MDHEN and CDR2 is SYDVKM. The CDR3 contains 15 residues. Trimming removed 3 bases from V and 1 base from J, with 12 bases in between. The CDR3, as DNA: TGTGCCAGCAGTTTCGGCACGACAGGGAACACTGAAGCTTTCTTT. This sequence encodes CASSFGTTGNTEAFF.

V and J are TRBV5-1 and TRBJ2-3, with 11 bases fitting TRBD1. The CDR3 consists of 19 residues. J lost 0 bases, V lost 2 bases, and 11 bases had no gene match. Germline assignment: CDR1 SGHRS and CDR2 YFSETQ. The CDR3 DNA reads as TGCGCCAGCAGCTTTGGTTATCCGGGACAGGGGGGTAGCACAGATACGCAGTATTTT. Amino acid sequence: CASSFGYPGQGGSTDTQYF.

The chain is built from TRBV4-1 and TRBJ2-5, with 13 bases lining up with TRBD2. V lost 1 base, J lost 4 bases, and 6 bases stayed unmatched. The CDR3 covers 17 residues. The germline gives CDR1 MGHRA, CDR2 YSYEKL. CDR3 protein: CASSQAGLAGVLETQYF. In nucleotides, the CDR3 is TGCGCCAGCAGCCAAGCCGGACTAGCGGGGGTCTTAGAGACCCAGTACTTC.